A selection of T cell receptor beta chains follows, all from one sample in a study of blood T cell repertoires in COVID-19. Profiled with immunoSEQ multiplex PCR; TCRdb holds only in-frame clones, not every one. The table has some 100,000 clones, 80% to 90% seen once. Material for sequencing was peripheral blood. The origin of the receptors is a man over 45 with COVID-19, enrolled during active disease. Each CDR3 is given with its conserved first and last residue. A D gene is named only where the DNA matches it firmly. Clone size is shown for a subset of rows, as once, few, many or a class of expanded clone.

cdr3_length	d_call	v_call	clone_size	j_call	cdr3_nt	cdr3_aa
17	TRBD1	TRBV5-8	.	TRBJ1-5	TGTGCCAGCAGCTTGGCGGTGACAGGGGTTAGCAATCAGCCCCAGCATTTT	CASSLAVTGVSNQPQHF
13	.	TRBV18	.	TRBJ2-7	TGTGCCAGCTCACCCTCAGGGAATGGGGAGCAGTACTTC	CASSPSGNGEQYF
13	TRBD1	TRBV29-1	.	TRBJ2-2	TGCAGCGTACGAGGGGGCTCGGTCGGGGAGCTGTTTTTT	CSVRGGSVGELFF
14	TRBD2	TRBV28	.	TRBJ2-3	TGTGCCAGCATCAACATGGGGGGGAGGGATACGCAGTATTTT	CASINMGGRDTQYF
16	TRBD1	TRBV6-6	.	TRBJ1-5	TGTGCCAGCAGTACTCAGGGACAGGGGGACGGTCAGCCCCAGCATTTT	CASSTQGQGDGQPQHF
15	.	TRBV18	.	TRBJ1-5	TGTGCCAGCTCACCATCCGGGAACCCGAGTCAGCCCCAGCATTTT	CASSPSGNPSQPQHF
16	TRBD1	TRBV19	.	TRBJ1-5	TGTGCCAGTGCGGGACAGGGTGATGGGGGCAATCAGCCCCAGCATTTT	CASAGQGDGGNQPQHF
12	.	TRBV7-7	.	TRBJ1-2	TGTGCTACCACCCGACCAGGGTTTGACTACACCTTC	CATTRPGFDYTF
15	.	TRBV23-1	.	TRBJ1-5	TGCGCCAGCAGTCAATCGGGGCAGGGTGATCAGCCCCAGCATTTT	CASSQSGQGDQPQHF
15	.	TRBV6-5	.	TRBJ2-2	TGTGCCAGCAGCCCCGGGACCGCGGGGTTCGGGGAGCTGTTTTTT	CASSPGTAGFGELFF
13	TRBD1	TRBV29-1	.	TRBJ1-2	TGCAGCGCGGGACAGGGAAATAACTATGGCTACACCTTC	CSAGQGNNYGYTF
16	TRBD2	TRBV9	.	TRBJ2-3	TGTGCCAGCAGCCCCGGTGGCGGGGGGAACACAGATACGCAGTATTTT	CASSPGGGGNTDTQYF
14	TRBD2	TRBV4-2	many	TRBJ2-3	TGTGCCAGCAGCGGGACTAGCGGGGCAGATACGCAGTATTTT	CASSGTSGADTQYF
14	TRBD1	TRBV4-2	.	TRBJ2-5	TGTGCCAGCAGCCAGGGGACAGTTGGGGAGACCCAGTACTTC	CASSQGTVGETQYF
13	.	TRBV3-1/TRBV3-2	.	TRBJ1-1	TGTGCCAGCAGATTTGCAGGGTATACTGAAGCTTTCTTT	CASRFAGYTEAFF
15	TRBD2	TRBV5-1	.	TRBJ2-1	TGCGCCACCCGGATGACTAGCGGGCAGTCCAATGAGCAGTTCTTC	CATRMTSGQSNEQFF
12	TRBD1	TRBV18	once	TRBJ1-2	TGTGCCAGCTCGGACAGGGGCTATGGCTACACCTTC	CASSDRGYGYTF
14	.	TRBV15	.	TRBJ1-2	TGTGCCACCAGCAGAGACAGGGGAAACTATGGCTACACCTTC	CATSRDRGNYGYTF
15	.	TRBV5-5	.	TRBJ1-2	TGTGCCAGCAGCTCGAGCAAGGAGACTAACTATGGCTACACCTTC	CASSSSKETNYGYTF
11	.	TRBV20-1	.	TRBJ1-5	TGCAGTGCCAATAGTGGTCAGCCCCAGCATTTT	CSANSGQPQHF
15	.	TRBV7-2	.	TRBJ1-1	TGTGCCAGCAGCTTAGCTAGGACAGCGAACACTGAAGCTTTCTTT	CASSLARTANTEAFF
14	TRBD1	TRBV6-5	.	TRBJ1-2	TGTGCCAGCAGTAGGGACAGGCTTCGATATGGCTACACCTTC	CASSRDRLRYGYTF
12	TRBD1	TRBV28	.	TRBJ1-2	TGTGCCAGCAGCCCAGGGGGTTTCGGCTACACCTTC	CASSPGGFGYTF
14	.	TRBV7-9	.	TRBJ1-3	TGTGCCAGCAGCTTATCAACAGGGAAGAACACCATATATTTT	CASSLSTGKNTIYF
17	TRBD1	TRBV19	.	TRBJ1-1	TGTGCCAGTAGTCCTACGAGGGACAGGGCGGGGAACACTGAAGCTTTCTTT	CASSPTRDRAGNTEAFF
18	.	TRBV4-2	few	TRBJ1-5	TGTGCCAGCAGCCAAGTCGGAAGGGGAGGTATAGGCAATCAGCCCCAGCATTTT	CASSQVGRGGIGNQPQHF
13	.	TRBV29-1	.	TRBJ1-1	TGCAGCGTTGAGGCCAGGCTTAGCGCTGAAGCTTTCTTT	CSVEARLSAEAFF
12	.	TRBV6-5	.	TRBJ1-2	TGTGCCAGCAGTTACGGGGGCGCCGGCTACACCTTC	CASSYGGAGYTF
15	TRBD1	TRBV6-4	.	TRBJ2-1	TGTGCCAGCAGTGACGGACAGGGGGATCACAATGAGCAGTTCTTC	CASSDGQGDHNEQFF
14	.	TRBV6-5	.	TRBJ2-2	TGTGCCAGCACTAGAGCGTCAGCCGGCGGGGAGCTGTTTTTT	CASTRASAGGELFF
18	.	TRBV12-2	.	TRBJ1-2	TGTGCAAGTCGCTTATCGATGTACAGGGGTGCCTCTAACTATGGCTACACCTTC	CASRLSMYRGASNYGYTF
14	.	TRBV7-2	once	TRBJ1-2	TGTGCCAGCAGCTTTAGGACAGCTAACTATGGCTACACCTTC	CASSFRTANYGYTF
15	.	TRBV4-2	few	TRBJ1-5	TGTGCCAGCAGCCAAGAAAGGGGGAGCAATCAGCCCCAGCATTTT	CASSQERGSNQPQHF
17	TRBD2	TRBV19	.	TRBJ2-3	TGTGCCAGTAGTGAGTTCGGGGCGGGGGGGCCCTCAGATACGCAGTATTTT	CASSEFGAGGPSDTQYF
17	TRBD1	TRBV29-1	.	TRBJ1-1	TGCAGCGTGGAGGGTTGGGGACAGGGATTAGCGGGGACTGAAGCTTTCTTT	CSVEGWGQGLAGTEAFF
15	TRBD2	TRBV7-2	.	TRBJ2-2	TGTGCCAGCAGCTTAACTAGCGGGGGGTGGCGGGAGCTGTTTTTT	CASSLTSGGWRELFF
14	TRBD1	TRBV28	.	TRBJ1-3	TGTGCCAGCAGGGGACAGGGAACTGGAAACACCATATATTTT	CASRGQGTGNTIYF
12	.	TRBV12-3/TRBV12-4	.	TRBJ1-1	TGTGCCAGCAGGCCGGGGGGGACTGAAGCTTTCTTT	CASRPGGTEAFF
16	TRBD1	TRBV5-6	.	TRBJ1-6	TGTGCCAGCAGCTTGGCCGGGACAGGGTATAATTCACCCCTCCACTTT	CASSLAGTGYNSPLHF
15	TRBD1	TRBV30	.	TRBJ1-5	TGTGCCTGGAGTGTAGGGACAGGGGTTGGGCAGCCCCAGCATTTT	CAWSVGTGVGQPQHF
14	.	TRBV2	.	TRBJ1-1	TGTGCCAGCAGTGATTTCAGGTGGAACACTGAAGCTTTCTTT	CASSDFRWNTEAFF
16	.	TRBV7-6	once	TRBJ1-3	TGTGCCAGCAGCTCAACGACAGGAGACTCTGGAAACACCATATATTTT	CASSSTTGDSGNTIYF
15	TRBD1	TRBV7-2	.	TRBJ1-1	TGTGCCAGCAGAGCGACAGGGTCCTCGAGCACTGAAGCTTTCTTT	CASRATGSSSTEAFF
13	.	TRBV5-1	.	TRBJ2-7	TGCGCCAGCAGCTCTCCTAGCTCCTACGAGCAGTACTTC	CASSSPSSYEQYF
15	.	TRBV4-2	.	TRBJ1-4	TGTGCCAGCAGCCAAGGGGGGGGACGAAACGAAAAACTGTTTTTT	CASSQGGGRNEKLFF